This paragraph covers one TCR beta chain sequence. This sample is part of a study of T cells in Graves' hyperthyroidism and ophthalmopathy. Amplification of TCR beta CDR3 regions was performed using RNA transcripts as template. The TCR CDR3 first-round RT-PCR relied on the HTBI primer set. TCRdb fed the multiplex PCR reads into MiXCR, producing one record per CDR3 protein. The sample lists under 350,000 distinct CDR3 sequences; approximately 15% were seen once. Under 3 months was the duration of disease in ophthalmopathy patients, who also had a Clinical Activity Score of at least 3 and a NOSPECS grade of at least 4. V was trimmed by 6 bases and J by 2 bases, leaving 18 bases between them. CDR1 SGHTS and CDR2 YDEGEE come from the germline V gene. The length of the CDR3 is 16 residues.

This sequence was found in a woman aged 55-69 years with Graves' ophthalmopathy. The chain uses TRBV5-8 and TRBJ1-5, with TRBD1 as a possible D gene (5 bases). Material: blood. The CDR3 region is CASKRDSHIGNQPQHF. The CDR3 bases are TGTGCCAGCAAGCGGGACTCCCATATAGGCAATCAGCCCCAGCATTTT.